What follows are 20 T cell receptor beta chains derived from one specimen sequenced in a study of OX40 agonist ivuxolimab in advanced cancers. The repertoire was sequenced with immunoSEQ multiplex PCR; TCRdb's copy has only in-frame clones and lacks some. The sample contains fewer than 70,000 clones, about 88% of which appear only once. This material consisted of CD4+ or CD8+ T cells sorted from blood, taken in a trial of the OX40 agonist ivuxolimab. The receptors come from an adult with an advanced solid tumor such as melanoma, head and neck, liver or kidney cancer.

The rearrangement links TRBV7-3 to TRBJ2-3; weak D call: TRBD2 (5 bases). The CDR3 contains 14 residues. Between the trimmed V and J ends, which lost 8 bases and 2 bases, there was a span of 14 bases. Germline V gene sequence: CDR1 SGHTA, CDR2 FQGTGA. The CDR3 sequence is CASSPGFSTDTQYF. CDR3 coding DNA: TGTGCCAGCTCGCCGGGGTTCTCCACAGATACGCAGTATTTT.

J is TRBJ1-1 and V is TRBV6-5; D call uncertain. This CDR3 is 13 amino acids long. Germline V gives CDR1 MNHEY, CDR2 SVGAGI. V was shortened by 6 bases and J by 0 bases, with 8 bases between the two germline ends. CDR3 nucleotide sequence: TGTGCCAGCAGACTCAGTATGAACACTGAAGCTTTCTTT. Its protein is CASRLSMNTEAFF.

The chain joins TRBV5-1 to TRBJ1-3; 8 bases map to TRBD1. CDR3 length equals 15 residues. CDR1 and CDR2 (germline): SGHRS, YFSETQ. J lost 4 bases, V lost 2 bases, and 5 bases had no gene match. The CDR3 spells CASSLGQGEGNTIYF. CDR3 coding DNA: TGCGCCAGCAGCTTAGGACAGGGCGAGGGAAACACCATATATTTT.

The genes are TRBV7-3 and TRBJ2-5, with 12 bases that match TRBD1. J lost 5 bases, V lost 0 bases, and 1 base had no gene match. Germline values: CDR1 SGHTA, CDR2 FQGTGA. The CDR3 has 15 residues. The CDR3: CASSLTGTGGETQYF. The CDR3 nucleotides are TGTGCCAGCAGCTTAACCGGGACAGGGGGCGAGACCCAGTACTTC.

The genes are TRBV28 and TRBJ1-2, with 9 bases matching TRBD1. This CDR3 is 14 amino acids long. The J segment lost 3 bases and the V segment lost 7 bases, leaving 6 bases of the junction unmatched. Per the germline V gene, CDR1 is MDHEN and CDR2 is SYDVKM. The CDR3 nucleotides are TGTGCCAGCAACAGACAGGGGGAGGACTATGGCTACACCTTC. It encodes CASNRQGEDYGYTF.

The J gene is TRBJ2-7, the V gene TRBV7-8, with D possibly matching TRBD1 (6 bases). This CDR3 region has 12 residues. Germline V CDR1 and CDR2: SGHVS, FQNEAQ. With 5 bases removed from V and 8 bases from J, the gap between germline ends came to 13 bases. CDR3 nucleotide sequence: TGTGCCAGCAGCCCCAACGGACAGAAGCAGTACTTC. Translating it yields CASSPNGQKQYF. Full variable domain (missing parts from reference TRBV7-8 and TRBJ2-7): GAGVSQSPRYKVAKRGQDVALRCDPISGHVSLFWYQQALGQGPEFLTYFQNEAQLDKSGLPSDRFFAERPEGSVSTLKIQRTQQEDSAVYLCASSPNGQKQYFGPGTRLTVT.

The chain has TRBV5-4 and TRBJ2-5; the match to TRBD2 covers 14 bases. Germline V gene lookup returns CDR1 SGHNT and CDR2 YYREEE (reference sequence). Trimming cost V 4 bases and J 3 bases; bases outside gene matches: 2. This CDR3 spans 15 amino acids. The CDR3 is CASSKTSGGEETQYF. In DNA form, the CDR3 reads TGTGCCAGCAGCAAGACTAGCGGGGGGGAAGAGACCCAGTACTTC.

Here the CDR3 reads CASSLRQGVYYGYTF. CDR3 in DNA: TGTGCCAGCAGCTTGAGACAGGGTGTTTACTATGGCTACACCTTC. The rearrangement links TRBV5-8 to TRBJ1-2, with TRBD1 identical over 7 bases. V trimming: 1 base; J trimming: 3 bases; junction bases outside the gene matches: 6. Per germline, CDR1 SGHTS and CDR2 YDEGEE. CDR3 length: 15 residues.

This clone was recorded a few times. The gene calls are TRBV19 and TRBJ1-2, with 9 bases fitting TRBD1. This CDR3 contains 12 residues. Germline CDR1 LNHDA, CDR2 SQIVND (reference sequence). The junction had 3 bases not matched to a gene; V was cut back by 5 bases and J by 8 bases. In nucleotides, the CDR3 is TGTGCCAGTAGTCGGGACAGGGAGGGCTACACCTTC. It specifies CASSRDREGYTF.

This rearrangement joins TRBV9 to TRBJ1-5; D call uncertain. Looked up from germline, CDR1 is SGDLS and CDR2 is YYNGEE. V was cut by 0 bases and J by 6 bases, with 10 bases left in between. This CDR3 contains 14 residues. The CDR3 loop is CASSVGEGVQPQHF. The CDR3 nucleotides are TGTGCCAGCAGCGTAGGAGAGGGAGTTCAGCCCCAGCATTTT.

The chain uses TRBV6-1 and TRBJ2-5; D may be TRBD1 or TRBD2 (5 bases each). V shed 8 bases and J shed 7 bases, with 20 bases lying between them. In germline, CDR1 is MNHNS, CDR2 SASEGT. CDR3 size: 14 residues. The CDR3 here is CASGRDLYGGTQYF. The CDR3 DNA follows: TGTGCCAGCGGGAGAGATCTGTATGGGGGGACCCAGTACTTC.

This clone has only one observation. The chain couples TRBV6-5 to TRBJ2-5; a weak D match, TRBD2 (7 bases). Germline V gene lookup returns CDR1 MNHEY and CDR2 SVGAGI. There are 14 residues in the CDR3. V was cut by 2 bases and J by 5 bases, with 12 bases left in between. In DNA form, the CDR3 reads TGTGCCAGCAGTTACGGGGGGGCGGATGAGACCCAGTACTTC. This translates into CASSYGGADETQYF.

The rearrangement uses TRBV5-6 and TRBJ2-3, with 9 bases that match TRBD1. The CDR3 covers 16 residues. Trimming took 0 bases from V and 3 from J; bases not matched to a gene: 5. CDR1 is SGHDT, CDR2 YYEEEE, per germline. As DNA, the CDR3 is TGTGCCAGCAGCTTGGCAACGGGACAGGGAACAGATACGCAGTATTTT. Protein sequence: CASSLATGQGTDTQYF.

The table lists this clone with a count of one. The chain is built from TRBV4-2 and TRBJ1-1; tentatively, D is TRBD1 (6 bases). With 1 base removed from V and 4 bases from J, the gap between germline ends came to 10 bases. Per germline, CDR1 LGHNA and CDR2 YNFKEQ. This CDR3 has 14 amino acids. CDR3: CASSQGAGATEAFF. The CDR3 nucleotides read TGTGCCAGCAGCCAAGGGGCAGGGGCCACTGAAGCTTTCTTT.

This chain links TRBV6-1 with TRBJ1-2; no reliable D call. The germline V and J ends were trimmed by 10 bases and 2 bases, with 14 bases remaining between them. Germline CDR1 and CDR2: MNHNS and SASEGT. This CDR3 contains 13 residues. DNA for the CDR3: TGTGCCACCTCCGTTACAGAAAACTATGGCTACACCTTC. Encoded protein: CATSVTENYGYTF.

This chain connects TRBV9 to TRBJ1-5, with D unclear. This CDR3 spans 14 amino acids. V lost 4 bases and J lost 6, with 14 bases in between. The germline CDR1 and CDR2 sequences are SGDLS and YYNGEE. CDR3 region: CASSKDTAGQPQHF. CDR3 DNA sequence: TGTGCCAGCAGCAAAGACACTGCAGGTCAGCCCCAGCATTTT.

The chain has TRBV19 and TRBJ2-5; no definite D call. CDR1 is LNHDA, CDR2 SQIVND, per germline (reference sequence). V was cut by 4 bases and J by 2 bases, with 14 bases left in between. This CDR3 is built from 15 residues. In DNA form, the CDR3 reads TGTGCCAGTAGTAACACAGCTGACTTGCAAGAGACCCAGTACTTC. Translating gives CASSNTADLQETQYF.

The chain combines TRBV19 with TRBJ2-7; D is unresolved. CDR1 LNHDA and CDR2 SQIVND come from the germline V gene (reference sequence). The CDR3 is 11 amino acids. V was cut by 8 bases and J by 2 bases, with 7 bases left in between. The DNA for the CDR3 is TGTGCCAGTCACGGGCCCTACGAGCAGTACTTC. Protein sequence: CASHGPYEQYF.

The chain links TRBV4-1 to TRBJ1-6; TRBD1 is a possible D gene (5 bases). Germline CDR1 and CDR2: MGHRA and YSYEKL. The V and J ends lost 0 bases and 7 bases respectively, with 13 bases between them. This CDR3 comprises 16 residues. CDR3 protein: CASSQDYRRKNSPLHF. CDR3 nucleotides: TGCGCCAGCAGCCAAGATTACAGGAGGAAGAATTCACCCCTCCACTTT.

The chain carries TRBV18 and TRBJ1-2; D gene uncertain. Germline V lookup: CDR1 KGHSH, CDR2 LQKENI. This CDR3 region has 13 residues. Trimming shortened V by 5 bases and J by 1 base, and 8 bases separated the two germline ends. CDR3 DNA sequence: TGTGCCAGCTCAGCGGGTCTTAACTATGGCTACACCTTC. Translation gives CASSAGLNYGYTF.